The clone carrying this T cell receptor beta chain has just a few counts. The entry originates in a study of blood T cells in healthy people across ages. Per germline, CDR1 LNHNV and CDR2 YYDKDF (reference sequence). The CDR3 totals 15 residues. The V gene lost 3 bases and the J gene lost 3 bases, with 12 bases spanning the gap. PCR was performed a second time for roughly 7 to 11 cycles using a sample-barcoded 5' primer and a J-beta primer mix. TCRdb re-called the 5' RACE reads with MiXCR, one entry per CDR3 protein. The sample records some 940,000 distinct CDR3 sequences, roughly 29% being singletons. These data also featured in a second study, about T cells of mothers and their children.

The sample consisted of blood. This TCR came from a woman aged 40 to 50 in good health. The chain has TRBV15 and TRBJ2-1, with D tentatively TRBD1 or TRBD2 (6 bases each). The CDR3: CATSSSRGHYNEQFF. The CDR3 DNA sequence: TGTGCCACCAGCAGTTCCCGGGGGCACTACAATGAGCAGTTCTTC.